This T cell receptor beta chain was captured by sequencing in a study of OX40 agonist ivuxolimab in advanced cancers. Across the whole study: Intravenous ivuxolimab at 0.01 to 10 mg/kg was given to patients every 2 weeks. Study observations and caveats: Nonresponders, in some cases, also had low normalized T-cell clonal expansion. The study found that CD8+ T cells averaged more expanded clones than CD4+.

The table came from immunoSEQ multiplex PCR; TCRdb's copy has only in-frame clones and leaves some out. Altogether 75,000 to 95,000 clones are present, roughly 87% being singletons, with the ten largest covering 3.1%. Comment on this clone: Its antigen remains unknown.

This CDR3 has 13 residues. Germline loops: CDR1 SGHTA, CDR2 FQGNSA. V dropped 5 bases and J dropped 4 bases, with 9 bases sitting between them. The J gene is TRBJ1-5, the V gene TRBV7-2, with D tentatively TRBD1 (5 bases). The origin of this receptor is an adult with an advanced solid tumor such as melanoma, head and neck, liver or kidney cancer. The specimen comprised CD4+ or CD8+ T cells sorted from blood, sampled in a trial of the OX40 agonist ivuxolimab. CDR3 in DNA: TGTGCCAGCAGCGGGGACGTGAATCAGCCCCAGCATTTT. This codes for CASSGDVNQPQHF.